These 14 T cell receptor beta chains were all obtained from the same sample, sequenced in a study of T cells in Graves' hyperthyroidism and ophthalmopathy. The TCR beta CDR3 regions underwent amplification using RNA transcripts as the source. The TCR CDR3 was amplified in a first-round RT-PCR using the HTBI primer set. From the multiplex PCR reads, TCRdb called clonotypes with MiXCR, one entry per CDR3 protein. The table records almost 500,000 distinct CDR3 sequences, approximately 23% of them present only once. Material: blood. These receptors came from a woman in her 70s with Graves' ophthalmopathy.

This clonotype was detected only a few times. The CDR3 region is CASRPDRQNSPLHF. In nucleotides, the CDR3 is TGTGCCAGCCGCCCGGACAGACAAAACTCACCCCTCCACTTT. This chain joins TRBV2 and TRBJ1-6, with a tentative D call TRBD1 (6 bases). The V and J ends lost 8 bases and 10 bases respectively, with 18 bases between them. CDR3 length: 14 amino acids. Germline V gives CDR1 SNHLY, CDR2 FYNNEI.

Note on this clonotype: A read error may explain this, as a much larger clone is one base away. The genes are TRBV6-2 or TRBV6-3 and TRBJ1-5; tentative D call: TRBD1 (6 bases). The CDR3 has 13 residues. Germline assignment: CDR1 MNHEY and CDR2 SVGEGT. This chain's CDR3 is CVSSRTDNQPQHF. The CDR3 DNA reads TGTGTCAGCAGCCGGACAGACAATCAGCCCCAGCATTTT.

As to this clonotype: This may be a read error, as it is one base from a much larger clone. The genes are TRBV28 and TRBJ2-7; possible D gene TRBD1, 6 bases. There are 14 residues in the CDR3. Per the germline V gene, CDR1 is MDHEN and CDR2 is SYDVKM. Trimming stripped 2 bases from V and 2 bases from J, with 10 bases between. In nucleotides, the CDR3 is TGTGCCAGCAGTTTAACAGGGCACGCCTACGAGCAGTACTTC. Its translation is CASSLTGHAYEQYF.

This sequence joins TRBV6-1 and TRBJ2-3; 7 bases line up with TRBD2. The CDR3 has 14 amino acids. V lost 5 bases to trimming and J lost 4 bases; unmatched junction nucleotides: 6. Germline V lookup: CDR1 MNHNS, CDR2 SASEGT. CDR3 amino acids: CASSYASGSDTQYF. The CDR3 region has the DNA TGTGCCAGCAGTTATGCTAGCGGATCAGATACGCAGTATTTT.

In this sample, this clonotype turned up many times. CDR3 amino acids: CASRGTSGSSDTQYF. The CDR3 DNA reads as TGTGCCAGCAGGGGGACTAGCGGGAGCTCAGATACGCAGTATTTT. The chain employs TRBV2 and TRBJ2-3; 14 nucleotides align to TRBD2. CDR3 length: 15 residues. V trimming: 6 bases; J trimming: 4 bases; junction bases outside the gene matches: 3. Germline loops: CDR1 SNHLY, CDR2 FYNNEI.

The chain recombines TRBV5-1 with TRBJ2-2, with 9 bases aligning to TRBD1. The V and J ends lost 5 bases and 6 bases, in that order; junction bases with no gene match: 17. This CDR3 comprises 18 residues. The germline gives CDR1 SGHRS, CDR2 YFSETQ. The CDR3 is CASSQNLVGTGTSGELFF. The CDR3 DNA sequence: TGCGCCAGCAGTCAAAACCTAGTGGGGACAGGGACCTCCGGGGAGCTGTTTTTT.

On this clonotype itself: One junction end disagrees with the germline gene, perhaps due to a read error. The V gene is TRBV11-2, the J gene TRBJ1-1; D is perhaps TRBD1 (5 bases). CDR1 is SGHAT, CDR2 FQNNGV, per germline. This CDR3 spans 13 amino acids. CDR3 DNA sequence: TGTGCCAGCAGCCTTATGGGTGGGACTGAAGCTCTCTTT. This gives the protein CASSLMGGTEALF. The whole variable domain, filled in from reference TRBV11-2 and TRBJ1-1, reads EAGVAQSPRYKIIEKRQSVAFWCNPISGHATLYWYQQILGQGPKLLIQFQNNGVVDDSQLPKDRFSAERLKGVDSTLKIQPAKLEDSAVYLCASSLMGGTEALFGQGTRLTVV.

The chain carries TRBV6-2 or TRBV6-3 and TRBJ1-5; no clear D. V was shortened by 6 bases and J by 0 bases, with 12 bases between the two germline ends. CDR3 length: 15 residues. Germline V gene data show CDR1 as MNHEY and CDR2 as SVGEGT. In nucleotides, the CDR3 is TGTGCCAGCAGCCTCCGGAGACATAGCAATCAGCCCCAGCATTTT. Translated, it gives CASSLRRHSNQPQHF.

Only a few counts were recorded for this clonotype. The V gene is TRBV12-3 or TRBV12-4, the J gene TRBJ1-3; D unclear. The V gene lost 7 bases and the J gene lost 0 bases, with 7 bases spanning the gap. CDR3 size: 13 residues. CDR3 nucleotide sequence: TGTGCCAGCACTCAGAACTCTGGAAACACCATATATTTT. The encoded protein is CASTQNSGNTIYF.

This clonotype was picked up a small number of times. V usage is TRBV19 and J usage is TRBJ2-7; TRBD1 is a possible D gene (7 bases). V lost 2 bases, J lost 7 bases, and 12 bases lay in between. The CDR3 runs to 13 residues. In germline, CDR1 is LNHDA, CDR2 SQIVND (reference sequence). CDR3 nucleotides: TGTGCCAGTAGTATACACCAGGGGGGTGAGCAGTACTTC. Its protein is CASSIHQGGEQYF.

The chain combines TRBV20-1 with TRBJ1-5, with D unresolved. CDR3 size: 14 residues. Trimming stripped 1 base from V and 0 bases from J, with 7 bases between. The germline gives CDR1 DFQATT, CDR2 SNEGSKA (reference sequence). The CDR3: CSARAPNSNQPQHF. CDR3 coding DNA: TGCAGTGCTAGAGCCCCCAATAGCAATCAGCCCCAGCATTTT.

The rearrangement uses TRBV19 and TRBJ2-1; TRBD2 aligns across 7 bases. Trimming cost V 6 bases and J 6 bases; bases outside gene matches: 11. Germline V lookup: CDR1 LNHDA, CDR2 SQIVND (reference sequence). The CDR3 length is 15 residues. CDR3 DNA: TGTGCCAGTAGGGCGACTAGCCGAAGGTCCAATGAGCAGTTCTTC. It is translated as CASRATSRRSNEQFF. Drawing the rest from reference TRBV19 and TRBJ2-1, the complete variable domain is DGGITQSPKYLFRKEGQNVTLSCEQNLNHDAMYWYRQDPGQGLRLIYYSQIVNDFQKGDIAEGYSVSREKKESFPLTVTSAQKNPTAFYLCASRATSRRSNEQFFGPGTRLTVL.

This clonotype was seen more than once but under ten times. J is TRBJ2-3 and V is TRBV20-1, with D perhaps TRBD1 (5 bases). Trimming left V 5 bases short and J 0 bases short, with 9 bases between. CDR3 length: 13 amino acids. Per germline, CDR1 DFQATT and CDR2 SNEGSKA (reference sequence). The CDR3 region has the DNA TGCAGTGCTTTAGGGGTTAGCACAGATACGCAGTATTTT. This translates into CSALGVSTDTQYF.

With respect to this clonotype: This could be a read error, since a much larger clone is one nucleotide away. The chain employs TRBV3-1 and TRBJ2-7; 12 bases are shared with TRBD2. CDR1 and CDR2 (germline): LGHDT, YNNKEL (reference sequence). Trimming cost V 4 bases and J 7 bases; bases outside gene matches: 5. CDR3 length: 14 residues. The CDR3 protein is CASSPPTSGREQYF. CDR3 in DNA: TGTGCCAGCAGCCCCCCGACTAGCGGGAGAGAGCAGTACTTC.